The source of this T cell receptor (beta chain) is a study of blood T cell repertoires in COVID-19 (dated by TCRdb to the early 2020s). Some background on the complete study: Samples covering the acute and convalescent phases of COVID-19 were provided by collaborators in the United States, Italy and Spain. The material from the prospective study consisted of cDNA or gDNA derived from T cells, B-cell-depleted T cells, or PBMCs. The dataset comprised deeply sampled blood TCRbeta repertoires from subjects exposed to, actively infected with, or recovered from COVID-19. The repertoires were released in a freely available public database intended as a resource for research on the immune response to SARS-CoV-2. Samples came from the ongoing ImmuneRACE study (first 160 participants) plus 1,254 subjects from 6 global collaborators. The sample metadata nearly always contained a de-identified subject ID, COVID-19 status, age in years and sex. Where available, HLA class I and class II types were obtained from metadata supplied by the sample provider rather than from assay-based typing. What the study reported, not specific to this receptor: The quantity of clinical and demographic metadata differed by source and by participant and was supplied without curation.

As for this clone: The clone's antigen remains unknown. Base qualities are not recorded, but no much larger clone differs from it by a single base.

TCRbeta CDR3 regions were amplified from genomic DNA using the immunoSEQ Assay, a bias-controlled multiplex PCR. Per the source publication's procedure: Within the assay, amplification of reference gene primers was used to estimate how many nucleated cells each sample contained. Sequence reads were collapsed and filtered to measure the absolute abundance of every unique TCRbeta CDR3 rearrangement. For each sample, productive Simpson clonality was calculated as the square root of Simpson's diversity index over productive rearrangements. Held by TCRdb, this immuneACCESS table contains in-frame sequences only and omits some clones. Under half of the omission traces to an unresolved V gene where checked; the cause of the rest is unknown. The V and J calls and clone size were taken over from that table, and D and trimming were inferred from the DNA. The sample table contains 97,000 or so clones; only one count was recorded for about four fifths of them. The ten largest make up approximately 18% of the sample.

Collaborating institutions collected whole blood in K2EDTA tubes following their own protocols. For TCRbeta analysis, collaborators shipped samples in one of three forms: frozen whole blood, isolated PBMCs, or DNA extracted from either of those sample types. The source material was peripheral blood. The clonotype originates from a woman aged 80 or older with active or convalescent COVID-19.

The CDR3 is CASSGRGLNEKLFF. The DNA sequence follows: TGTGCCAGCAGCGGCAGGGGGCTTAATGAAAAACTGTTTTTT. The chain links TRBV9 with TRBJ1-4; TRBD1 aligns with 8 central bases. From the cysteine through the phenylalanine, the CDR3 covers 14 amino acids. The CDR3 DNA has 42 bases and is translated from base 1. The germline V gene specifies SGDLS as CDR1 and YYNGEE as CDR2. V and J are trimmed by 3 bases and 4 bases, and the gene matches miss 2 bases of the junction.